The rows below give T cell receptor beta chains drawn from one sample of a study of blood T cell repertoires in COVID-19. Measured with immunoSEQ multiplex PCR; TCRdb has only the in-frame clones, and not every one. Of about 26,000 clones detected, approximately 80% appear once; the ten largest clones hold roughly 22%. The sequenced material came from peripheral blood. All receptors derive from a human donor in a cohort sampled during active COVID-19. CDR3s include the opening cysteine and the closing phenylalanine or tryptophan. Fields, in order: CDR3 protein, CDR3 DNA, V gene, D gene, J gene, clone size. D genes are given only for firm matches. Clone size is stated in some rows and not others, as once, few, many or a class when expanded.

CDR3aa: CASSQDQVYGYTF
CDR3nt: TGTGCCAGCAGCCAAGACCAGGTTTATGGCTACACCTTC
v_gene: TRBV14
d_gene: NA
j_gene: TRBJ1-2
abundance: NA

CDR3aa: CASSLDRGDEQFF
CDR3nt: TGCGCCAGCAGCTTGGACAGGGGAGATGAGCAGTTCTTC
v_gene: TRBV5-1
d_gene: TRBD1
j_gene: TRBJ2-1
abundance: few

CDR3aa: CASSERKGGLDEQYF
CDR3nt: TGCGCCAGCAGTGAGAGGAAAGGGGGATTGGACGAGCAGTACTTC
v_gene: TRBV10-1
d_gene: NA
j_gene: TRBJ2-7
abundance: NA

CDR3aa: CASSLTGGLSEAFF
CDR3nt: TGTGCCAGCAGTTTGACAGGGGGCTTGAGTGAAGCTTTCTTT
v_gene: TRBV6-5
d_gene: TRBD1
j_gene: TRBJ1-1
abundance: NA

CDR3aa: CASSQLAGGSYEQYF
CDR3nt: TGCGCCAGCAGCCAACTTGCTGGAGGCTCCTACGAGCAGTACTTC
v_gene: TRBV4-1
d_gene: NA
j_gene: TRBJ2-7
abundance: NA

CDR3aa: CASRGQGTTPYSNQPQHF
CDR3nt: TGTGCCAGCAGAGGACAGGGGACGACCCCTTATAGCAATCAGCCCCAGCATTTT
v_gene: TRBV2
d_gene: TRBD1
j_gene: TRBJ1-5
abundance: few

CDR3aa: CASSPGTGGNIQYF
CDR3nt: TGTGCCAGCAGCCCAGGGACAGGGGGAAACATTCAGTACTTC
v_gene: TRBV7-3
d_gene: TRBD1
j_gene: TRBJ2-4
abundance: NA

CDR3aa: CASSKEWGGEQFF
CDR3nt: TGTGCCAGCAGTAAAGAGTGGGGGGGTGAGCAGTTCTTC
v_gene: TRBV2
d_gene: TRBD2
j_gene: TRBJ2-1
abundance: NA

CDR3aa: CANREGDPRQPQHF
CDR3nt: TGCGCCAACCGGGAGGGGGACCCTCGGCAGCCCCAGCATTTT
v_gene: TRBV5-1
d_gene: NA
j_gene: TRBJ1-5
abundance: NA

CDR3aa: CASSLFIDHYEQYF
CDR3nt: TGTGCCAGCAGTTTATTTATAGATCACTACGAGCAGTACTTC
v_gene: TRBV27
d_gene: NA
j_gene: TRBJ2-7
abundance: NA

CDR3aa: CASSPQMGLAGASYEQYF
CDR3nt: TGTGCCAGCAGCCCCCAAATGGGCCTAGCGGGGGCCTCCTACGAGCAGTACTTC
v_gene: TRBV7-9
d_gene: TRBD2
j_gene: TRBJ2-7
abundance: NA

CDR3aa: CASSVGPQGRKETQYF
CDR3nt: TGTGCCAGCAGCGTGGGGCCTCAAGGCCGAAAAGAGACCCAGTACTTC
v_gene: TRBV9
d_gene: NA
j_gene: TRBJ2-5
abundance: once

CDR3aa: CASSANSGGYEQYF
CDR3nt: TGTGCCAGCAGCGCTAATAGCGGGGGCTACGAGCAGTACTTC
v_gene: TRBV9
d_gene: TRBD2
j_gene: TRBJ2-7
abundance: NA

CDR3aa: CASSISGSNSNQPQHF
CDR3nt: TGTGCCAGTAGTATATCAGGTTCTAATAGCAATCAGCCCCAGCATTTT
v_gene: TRBV19
d_gene: NA
j_gene: TRBJ1-5
abundance: NA

CDR3aa: CAVSRGDSYNEQFF
CDR3nt: TGTGCCGTTTCGCGGGGGGACTCCTACAATGAGCAGTTCTTC
v_gene: TRBV11-2
d_gene: TRBD2
j_gene: TRBJ2-1
abundance: once

CDR3aa: CSASPETGVSYEQYF
CDR3nt: TGCAGTGCTAGTCCCGAGACAGGGGTTTCCTACGAGCAGTACTTC
v_gene: TRBV20-1
d_gene: TRBD1
j_gene: TRBJ2-7
abundance: NA

CDR3aa: CASSYSGSYQPQHF
CDR3nt: TGTGCCAGCAGTTACTCGGGCAGTTATCAGCCCCAGCATTTT
v_gene: TRBV6-5
d_gene: NA
j_gene: TRBJ1-5
abundance: NA

CDR3aa: CASSVDSTTNEKLFF
CDR3nt: TGTGCCAGCAGCGTGGACTCAACAACTAATGAAAAACTGTTTTTT
v_gene: TRBV9
d_gene: NA
j_gene: TRBJ1-4
abundance: once

CDR3aa: CSVNRGTGELFF
CDR3nt: TGCAGCGTTAATCGAGGCACCGGGGAGCTGTTTTTT
v_gene: TRBV29-1
d_gene: NA
j_gene: TRBJ2-2
abundance: NA

CDR3aa: CASSQGGRATADTEAFF
CDR3nt: TGCGCCAGCAGCCAAGGAGGTCGAGCCACGGCGGACACTGAAGCTTTCTTT
v_gene: TRBV4-3
d_gene: NA
j_gene: TRBJ1-1
abundance: NA

CDR3aa: CASSLNGLAGKNEQFF
CDR3nt: TGTGCCAGCAGCTTAAATGGGCTAGCGGGTAAAAATGAGCAGTTCTTC
v_gene: TRBV7-3
d_gene: TRBD2
j_gene: TRBJ2-1
abundance: NA

CDR3aa: CSCSGTSGTNEQFF
CDR3nt: TGCAGTTGCTCCGGGACTAGCGGGACCAATGAGCAGTTCTTC
v_gene: TRBV29-1
d_gene: TRBD2
j_gene: TRBJ2-1
abundance: few

CDR3aa: CASSLGTGGGETQYF
CDR3nt: TGTGCCAGCAGCTTGGGAACAGGGGGCGGGGAGACCCAGTACTTC
v_gene: TRBV7-6
d_gene: TRBD1
j_gene: TRBJ2-5
abundance: NA

CDR3aa: CASSLVGAAASYEQYF
CDR3nt: TGTGCCAGCAGCTTAGTGGGGGCGGCAGCTTCCTACGAGCAGTACTTC
v_gene: TRBV11-2
d_gene: NA
j_gene: TRBJ2-7
abundance: NA

CDR3aa: CASRSPTVEAFF
CDR3nt: TGTGCCAGTAGAAGCCCGACAGTTGAAGCTTTCTTT
v_gene: TRBV19
d_gene: NA
j_gene: TRBJ1-1
abundance: NA

CDR3aa: CAISESGGNQPQHF
CDR3nt: TGTGCCATCAGTGAATCCGGGGGAAACCAGCCCCAGCATTTT
v_gene: TRBV10-3
d_gene: NA
j_gene: TRBJ1-5
abundance: NA

CDR3aa: CASSSADLTDTQYF
CDR3nt: TGTGCCAGCAGCTCGGCGGATCTGACAGATACGCAGTATTTT
v_gene: TRBV5-5
d_gene: NA
j_gene: TRBJ2-3
abundance: NA

CDR3aa: CARSSRLAGTGELFF
CDR3nt: TGTGCCAGAAGCTCAAGACTAGCGGGAACCGGGGAGCTGTTTTTT
v_gene: TRBV5-3
d_gene: TRBD2
j_gene: TRBJ2-2
abundance: NA

CDR3aa: CASRVRGNNEQFF
CDR3nt: TGTGCCAGTAGGGTAAGAGGGAACAATGAGCAGTTCTTC
v_gene: TRBV19
d_gene: NA
j_gene: TRBJ2-1
abundance: NA

CDR3aa: CASSGQGRDTGELFF
CDR3nt: TGTGCCAGCAGCGGACAGGGGAGGGACACCGGGGAGCTGTTTTTT
v_gene: TRBV9
d_gene: NA
j_gene: TRBJ2-2
abundance: few

CDR3aa: CASSLVVNSDVYEQYF
CDR3nt: TGTGCCAGCAGCTTAGTCGTAAACAGTGATGTCTACGAGCAGTACTTC
v_gene: TRBV7-2
d_gene: NA
j_gene: TRBJ2-7
abundance: NA

CDR3aa: CASSLKADFSGANVLTF
CDR3nt: TGTGCCAGTAGTTTAAAGGCAGACTTCTCTGGGGCCAACGTCCTGACTTTC
v_gene: TRBV19
d_gene: NA
j_gene: TRBJ2-6
abundance: NA

CDR3aa: CASSTGHLGNTEAFF
CDR3nt: TGTGCCAGCAGTACTGGACACTTGGGGAACACTGAAGCTTTCTTT
v_gene: TRBV2
d_gene: NA
j_gene: TRBJ1-1
abundance: few

CDR3aa: CASSRMGRSGKGYTF
CDR3nt: TGTGCCAGCAGCCGTATGGGGCGATCAGGGAAGGGCTACACCTTC
v_gene: TRBV6-5
d_gene: NA
j_gene: TRBJ1-2
abundance: NA

CDR3aa: CASSLVGLAGARIYEQYF
CDR3nt: TGCGCCAGCAGCTTGGTTGGCCTAGCGGGGGCCAGAATCTACGAGCAGTACTTC
v_gene: TRBV5-1
d_gene: TRBD2
j_gene: TRBJ2-7
abundance: NA

CDR3aa: CAIRLGDSLPYEQYF
CDR3nt: TGTGCCATCAGGTTGGGTGATAGCCTCCCCTACGAGCAGTACTTC
v_gene: TRBV10-3
d_gene: NA
j_gene: TRBJ2-7
abundance: NA

CDR3aa: CASSPTSGGFSYEQYF
CDR3nt: TGTGCCAGCAGCCCGACTAGCGGGGGGTTCTCCTACGAGCAGTACTTC
v_gene: TRBV7-2
d_gene: TRBD2
j_gene: TRBJ2-7
abundance: NA

CDR3aa: CASSVAGVYNEQFF
CDR3nt: TGTGCCAGCAGCGTAGCCGGGGTATACAATGAGCAGTTCTTC
v_gene: TRBV9
d_gene: NA
j_gene: TRBJ2-1
abundance: NA

CDR3aa: CASSLSGTTSSGANVLTF
CDR3nt: TGCGCCAGCAGCCTCTCCGGGACTACTAGCTCTGGGGCCAACGTCCTGACTTTC
v_gene: TRBV4-3
d_gene: TRBD2
j_gene: TRBJ2-6
abundance: NA

CDR3aa: CASSYQQGTQYF
CDR3nt: TGTGCCAGCAGTTACCAGCAGGGTACGCAGTATTTT
v_gene: TRBV6-2/TRBV6-3
d_gene: NA
j_gene: TRBJ2-3
abundance: NA

CDR3aa: CASSLRQGNYNEQFF
CDR3nt: TGTGCCAGCAGCTTAAGACAGGGGAACTACAATGAGCAGTTCTTC
v_gene: TRBV5-4
d_gene: TRBD1
j_gene: TRBJ2-1
abundance: NA

CDR3aa: CASSQDASGQSNGYTF
CDR3nt: TGCGCCAGCAGCCAAGATGCAAGCGGACAGTCGAATGGCTACACCTTC
v_gene: TRBV4-1
d_gene: NA
j_gene: TRBJ1-2
abundance: NA

CDR3aa: CASGLDSFYGYTF
CDR3nt: TGTGCTAGTGGTTTGGACAGCTTCTATGGCTACACCTTC
v_gene: TRBV12-5
d_gene: NA
j_gene: TRBJ1-2
abundance: NA

CDR3aa: CAWSPGQGGEYTF
CDR3nt: TGTGCCTGGAGTCCTGGACAGGGAGGGGAGTACACCTTC
v_gene: TRBV30
d_gene: TRBD1
j_gene: TRBJ1-2
abundance: NA

CDR3aa: CASSRTGDFGANVLTF
CDR3nt: TGTGCCAGCTCACGGACAGGGGACTTTGGGGCCAACGTCCTGACTTTC
v_gene: TRBV28
d_gene: TRBD1
j_gene: TRBJ2-6
abundance: NA

CDR3aa: CASSLGSSGTDTQYF
CDR3nt: TGCGCCAGCAGCTTGGGGTCTAGCGGCACAGATACGCAGTATTTT
v_gene: TRBV5-1
d_gene: NA
j_gene: TRBJ2-3
abundance: NA

CDR3aa: CASSGEVTASAEQYF
CDR3nt: TGTGCCAGCTCCGGAGAAGTAACTGCCTCGGCCGAGCAGTACTTC
v_gene: TRBV18
d_gene: NA
j_gene: TRBJ2-7
abundance: NA

CDR3aa: CASSYSRLAGGNEQFF
CDR3nt: TGTGCCAGCAGTTACTCGAGACTAGCGGGAGGCAATGAGCAGTTCTTC
v_gene: TRBV6-2/TRBV6-3
d_gene: TRBD2
j_gene: TRBJ2-1
abundance: NA

CDR3aa: CASSGGGQGENIQYF
CDR3nt: TGTGCCAGCAGCGGGGGGGGACAGGGCGAAAACATTCAGTACTTC
v_gene: TRBV2
d_gene: NA
j_gene: TRBJ2-4
abundance: NA